The 12 T cell receptor beta chains reported below all come from one sample, sequenced in a study of blood T cell repertoires in COVID-19. The method was immunoSEQ multiplex PCR; TCRdb's version includes in-frame clones alone and lacks a portion of them. Of about 150,000 clones listed, about 79% are singletons. The sequencing sample was made of PBMCs or T cells enriched from blood (not recorded which). The source of these receptors is a man in his fifties who had recovered from COVID-19.

This sequence joins TRBV6-6 and TRBJ2-7, with a weak D call TRBD2 (7 bases). V dropped 4 bases and J dropped 5 bases, with 15 bases sitting between them. The CDR3 totals 14 residues. Germline lookup yields CDR1 MNHNY and CDR2 SVGAGI (reference sequence). This CDR3 is CASSLTGGLDEQYF. The CDR3 DNA follows: TGTGCCAGCAGTTTGACCGGGGGGCTTGACGAGCAGTACTTC.

V and J are TRBV30 and TRBJ2-7, with D possibly being TRBD2 (6 bases). Per the germline V gene, CDR1 is GTSNPN and CDR2 is SVGIG (reference sequence). V was trimmed by 7 bases and J by 6 bases, leaving 16 bases between them. The CDR3 runs to 12 residues. This CDR3 reads CASTGVLSEQYF. The CDR3 coding sequence is TGTGCCTCGACGGGGGTTCTCTCCGAGCAGTACTTC.

V gene TRBV5-1 combines with J gene TRBJ2-5; D gene uncertain. This CDR3 region has 15 residues. V lost 3 bases to trimming and J lost 6 bases, with 18 bases between them. CDR1 is SGHRS, CDR2 YFSETQ, per germline. The CDR3: CASSSSKQFSQTQYF. The CDR3 DNA reads TGCGCCAGCAGCTCAAGTAAACAGTTCTCGCAGACCCAGTACTTC.

The V and J genes are TRBV5-4 and TRBJ2-5; D perhaps matches TRBD1 (5 bases). The CDR3 loop spans 14 amino acids. Germline CDR1 SGHNT, CDR2 YYREEE (reference sequence). Trimming pared 4 bases from V and 5 bases from J, leaving 15 bases between. CDR3 protein: CASSLPGWWETQYF. In DNA, the CDR3 is TGTGCCAGCAGCCTTCCAGGGTGGTGGGAGACCCAGTACTTC.

This clone was observed a handful of times. This chain uses TRBV5-5 with TRBJ1-4, with 8 bases that match TRBD1. CDR1 and CDR2 from the germline V gene are SGHKS and YYEKEE (reference sequence). After removal of 2 bases from V and 0 bases from J, the junction contained 6 bases not matched to a gene. The CDR3 consists of 17 residues. CDR3 protein: CASSFRRGLSTNEKLFF. The CDR3 bases are TGTGCCAGCAGCTTTCGCAGGGGGCTCTCAACTAATGAAAAACTGTTTTTT.

V and J are TRBV10-3 and TRBJ1-6; TRBD1 is a possible D gene (6 bases). V was pared by 2 bases and J by 7 bases, with 9 bases between. This CDR3 contains 14 residues. CDR1 is ENHRY and CDR2 is SYGVKD in the germline V gene. As DNA, the CDR3 is TGTGCCATCAGTGAGGGACAGCCAAATTCACCCCTCCACTTT. Residues: CAISEGQPNSPLHF.

The gene calls are TRBV7-9 and TRBJ1-1, with a tentative D call TRBD1 (6 bases). Germline CDR1 and CDR2: SEHNR and FQNEAQ (reference sequence). The CDR3 sequence is 14 residues long. Trimming removed 1 base at V and 4 bases at J, with 10 bases between. CDR3 nucleotides: TGTGCCAGCAGCTTAGAAGGGGGTGTCACTGAAGCTTTCTTT. Encoded protein: CASSLEGGVTEAFF. The whole variable domain, remainder taken from reference TRBV7-9 and TRBJ1-1, is DTGVSQNPRHKITKRGQNVTFRCDPISEHNRLYWYRQTLGQGPEFLTYFQNEAQLEKSRLLSDRFSAERPKGSFSTLEIQRTEQGDSAMYLCASSLEGGVTEAFFGQGTRLTVV.

In this sample, this clone turned up once. The chain joins TRBV3-1 (or the pseudogene TRBV3-2) to TRBJ1-1; 8 positions match TRBD1. Germline V CDR1 and CDR2: LGHDT, YNNKEL (reference sequence). This CDR3 region has 14 residues. J was trimmed by 7 bases and V by 5 bases; bases with no gene match: 9. CDR3 sequence reads: CASSFRTGSSEAFF. CDR3 DNA sequence: TGTGCCAGCAGCTTTCGGACAGGGTCTAGTGAAGCTTTCTTT.

The J gene is TRBJ2-7, the V gene TRBV18; possibly TRBD1 for D (5 bases). This CDR3 is 14 amino acids long. V gave up 4 bases and J gave up 4 bases, with 14 bases separating them. Germline V gene sequence: CDR1 KGHSH, CDR2 LQKENI. The CDR3 DNA follows: TGTGCCAGCTCACGGACAAGGGATGGGTACGAGCAGTACTTC. Translating it yields CASSRTRDGYEQYF.

This clone came up a few times. This chain joins TRBV11-2 and TRBJ1-1; 8 bases agree with TRBD1. CDR3 length equals 16 residues. Germline-derived CDR1 and CDR2 are SGHAT and FQNNGV. V gave up 1 base and J gave up 1 base; unmatched junction bases: 5. The CDR3 is CASSLAGTGENTEAFF. CDR3 nucleotides: TGTGCCAGCAGCTTAGCCGGGACAGGAGAGAACACTGAAGCTTTCTTT.

The rearrangement joins TRBV18 to TRBJ1-2; possibly TRBD1 for D (5 bases). This CDR3 is 15 amino acids long. V was shortened by 2 bases and J by 8 bases, with 18 bases between the two germline ends. Germline V lookup: CDR1 KGHSH, CDR2 LQKENI. The CDR3 nucleotides are TGTGCCAGCTCACCAATATCACAGGCCTCCTTGGGCTACACCTTC. It codes for CASSPISQASLGYTF.

This chain connects TRBV27 to TRBJ1-2; no firm D call. This CDR3 has 15 amino acids. The ends were cut back, 5 bases at V and 1 base at J, with 14 bases in the middle. In germline, CDR1 is MNHEY, CDR2 SMNVEV (reference sequence). In DNA form, the CDR3 reads TGTGCCAGCAGTCCCTCAGGCCAATATAACTATGGCTACACCTTC. As protein: CASSPSGQYNYGYTF.